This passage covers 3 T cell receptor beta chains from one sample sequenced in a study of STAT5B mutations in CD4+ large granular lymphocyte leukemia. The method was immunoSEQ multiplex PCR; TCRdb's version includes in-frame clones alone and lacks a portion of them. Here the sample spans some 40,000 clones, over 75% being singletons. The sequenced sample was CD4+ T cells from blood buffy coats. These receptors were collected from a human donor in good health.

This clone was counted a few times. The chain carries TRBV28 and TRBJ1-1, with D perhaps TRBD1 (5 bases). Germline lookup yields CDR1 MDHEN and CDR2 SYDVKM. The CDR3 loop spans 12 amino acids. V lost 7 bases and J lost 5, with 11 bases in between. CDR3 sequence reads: CASIRDKTEAFF. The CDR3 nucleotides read TGTGCCAGCATCAGGGATAAAACTGAAGCTTTCTTT.

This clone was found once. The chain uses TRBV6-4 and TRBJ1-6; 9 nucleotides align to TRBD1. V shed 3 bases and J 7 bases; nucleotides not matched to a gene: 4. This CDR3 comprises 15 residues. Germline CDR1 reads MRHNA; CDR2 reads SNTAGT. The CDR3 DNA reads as TGTGCCAGCAGTGAAATGGGACAGGGAAATTCACCCCTCCACTTT. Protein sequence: CASSEMGQGNSPLHF.

CDR3 sequence reads: CASSLLLRYEQYF. As DNA, the CDR3 is TGCGCCAGCAGCCTCCTGCTCCGCTACGAGCAGTACTTC. The chain recombines TRBV4-3 with TRBJ2-7; unclear D gene. CDR1 is LGHNA, CDR2 YSLEER, per germline. The CDR3 spans 13 residues. Trimming pared 4 bases from V and 3 bases from J, leaving 10 bases between.